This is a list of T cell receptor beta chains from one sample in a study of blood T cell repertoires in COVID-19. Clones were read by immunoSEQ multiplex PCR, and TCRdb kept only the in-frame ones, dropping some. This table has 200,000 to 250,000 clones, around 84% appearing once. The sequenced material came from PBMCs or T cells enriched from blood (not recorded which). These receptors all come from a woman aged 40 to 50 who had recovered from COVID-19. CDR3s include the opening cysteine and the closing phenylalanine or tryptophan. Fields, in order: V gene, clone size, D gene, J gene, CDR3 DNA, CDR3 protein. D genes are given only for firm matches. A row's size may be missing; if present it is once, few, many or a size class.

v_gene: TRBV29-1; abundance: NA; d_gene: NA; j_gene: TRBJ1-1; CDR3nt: TGCAGCGTTGAAGACCCTCAGGCGAACACTGAAGCTTTCTTT; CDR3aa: CSVEDPQANTEAFF
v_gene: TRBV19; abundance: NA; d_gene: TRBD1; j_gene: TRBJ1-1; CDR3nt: TGTGCCAGTAGTATACGGGACAGCGAAGCTTTCTTT; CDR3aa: CASSIRDSEAFF
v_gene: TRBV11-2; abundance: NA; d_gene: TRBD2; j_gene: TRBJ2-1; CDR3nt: TGTGCCAGCAGCTTAAGAATTAGCGGGACCTCCTACAATGAGCAGTTCTTC; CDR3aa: CASSLRISGTSYNEQFF
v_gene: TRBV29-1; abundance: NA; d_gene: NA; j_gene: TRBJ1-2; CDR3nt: TGCAGCGTTCTCGGGGGTCTCTATGGCTACACCTTC; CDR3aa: CSVLGGLYGYTF
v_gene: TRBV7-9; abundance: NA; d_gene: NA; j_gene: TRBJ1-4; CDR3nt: TGTGCCAGCAGCCCCAACCAGGCCAATGAAAAACTGTTTTTT; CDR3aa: CASSPNQANEKLFF
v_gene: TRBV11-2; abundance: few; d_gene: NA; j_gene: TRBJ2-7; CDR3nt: TGTGCCAGCAGCCACGGACTTCTCCCAAACTACGAGCAGTACTTC; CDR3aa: CASSHGLLPNYEQYF
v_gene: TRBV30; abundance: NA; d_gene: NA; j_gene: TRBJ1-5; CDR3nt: TGTGCCTGGAGTGTAGGGGATCGAAGGCCCCAGCATTTT; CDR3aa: CAWSVGDRRPQHF
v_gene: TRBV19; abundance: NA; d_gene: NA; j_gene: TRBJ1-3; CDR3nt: TGTGCCAGTAGTATCCGGGAAAACACCATATATTTT; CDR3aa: CASSIRENTIYF
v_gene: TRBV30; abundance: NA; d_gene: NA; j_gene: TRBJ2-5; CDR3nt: TGTGCCTGGAGTAGACAGTACCAAGAGACCCAGTACTTC; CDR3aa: CAWSRQYQETQYF
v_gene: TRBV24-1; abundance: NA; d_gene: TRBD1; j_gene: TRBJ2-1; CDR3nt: TGTGCCACCAGTAGGCGGACAGGGGATAATGAGCAGTTCTTC; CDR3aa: CATSRRTGDNEQFF
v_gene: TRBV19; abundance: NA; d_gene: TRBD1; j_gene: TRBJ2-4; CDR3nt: TGTGCCAGTAAGGAGGGGACAGGGAGCACCAAAAACATTCAGTACTTC; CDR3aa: CASKEGTGSTKNIQYF
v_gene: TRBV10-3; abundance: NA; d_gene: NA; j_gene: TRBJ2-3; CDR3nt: TGTGCCATCAGTGAGCCGACTACCACAGATACGCAGTATTTT; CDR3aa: CAISEPTTTDTQYF
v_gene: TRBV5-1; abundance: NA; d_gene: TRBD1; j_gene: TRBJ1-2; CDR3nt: TGCGCCAGCAGCTTGGCCGTAGGACAGGGAGGTGGCTACACCTTC; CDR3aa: CASSLAVGQGGGYTF
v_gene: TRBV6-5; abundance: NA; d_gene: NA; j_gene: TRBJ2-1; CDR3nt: TGTGCCAGCAGTCAGACTAGAGGGGGGGACAATGAGCAGTTCTTC; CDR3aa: CASSQTRGGDNEQFF
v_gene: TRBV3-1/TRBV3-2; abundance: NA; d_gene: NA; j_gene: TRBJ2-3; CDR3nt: TGTGCCAGCAGCCACAGTAGCTCTTACACAGATACGCAGTATTTT; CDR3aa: CASSHSSSYTDTQYF
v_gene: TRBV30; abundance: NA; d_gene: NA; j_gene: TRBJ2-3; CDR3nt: TGTGCCTGGAGTGCCGTCCGAGAGTCGGGCACAGATACGCAGTATTTT; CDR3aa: CAWSAVRESGTDTQYF
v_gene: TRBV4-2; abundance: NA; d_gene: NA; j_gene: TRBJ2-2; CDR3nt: TGTGCCAGCAGCCAAGAAGCTAGCACGAGCACCGGGGAGCTGTTTTTT; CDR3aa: CASSQEASTSTGELFF
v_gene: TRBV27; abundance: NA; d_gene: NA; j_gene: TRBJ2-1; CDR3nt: TGTGCCAGCAGTTTTCTAGACAGCTCCTACAATGAGCAGTTCTTC; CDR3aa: CASSFLDSSYNEQFF
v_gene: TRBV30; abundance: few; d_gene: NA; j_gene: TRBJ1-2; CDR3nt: TGTGCCTGGATGCAGTCCCAGGGCCCGAGGGGCTACACCTTC; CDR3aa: CAWMQSQGPRGYTF
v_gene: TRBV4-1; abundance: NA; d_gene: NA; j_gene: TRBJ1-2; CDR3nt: TGCGCCAGCAGCCAAGTAGGGCAGGGGAACTATGGCTACACCTTC; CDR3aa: CASSQVGQGNYGYTF
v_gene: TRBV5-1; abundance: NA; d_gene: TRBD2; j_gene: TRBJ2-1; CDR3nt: TGCGCCAGCAAGAGGGAGGGCCGTGTTAATGAGCAGTTCTTC; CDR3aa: CASKREGRVNEQFF
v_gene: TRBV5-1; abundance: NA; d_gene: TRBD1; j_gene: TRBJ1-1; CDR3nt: TGCGCCAGCAGCTCCGAGACAGGGGGCCCCACTGAAGCTTTCTTT; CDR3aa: CASSSETGGPTEAFF
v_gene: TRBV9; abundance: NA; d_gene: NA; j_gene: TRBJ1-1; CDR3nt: TGTGCCAGCAGCCCCCCCCCGGTTCAGCGCACTGAAGCTTTCTTT; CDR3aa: CASSPPPVQRTEAFF
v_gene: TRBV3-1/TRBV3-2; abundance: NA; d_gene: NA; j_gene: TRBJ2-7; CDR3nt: TGTGCCAGCAGCCAAGATCGGGAGATATACGAGCAGTACTTC; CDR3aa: CASSQDREIYEQYF
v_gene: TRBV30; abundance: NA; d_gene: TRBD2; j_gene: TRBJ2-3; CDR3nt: TGTGCCTGGAGTCTAGCGGGAGGAGCAGATACGCAGTATTTT; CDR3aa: CAWSLAGGADTQYF
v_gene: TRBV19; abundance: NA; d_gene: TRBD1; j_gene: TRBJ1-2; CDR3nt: TGTGCCAGTAGTATTGGGTGGGGACAGAACTATGGCTACACCTTC; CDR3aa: CASSIGWGQNYGYTF
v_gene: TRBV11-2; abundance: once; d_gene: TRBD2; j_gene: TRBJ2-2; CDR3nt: TGTGCCAGCAGCTCGAGGACTAGCAACACCGGGGAGCTGTTTTTT; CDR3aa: CASSSRTSNTGELFF
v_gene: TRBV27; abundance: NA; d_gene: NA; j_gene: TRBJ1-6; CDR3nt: TGTGCCAGCAGTCTCAGACAGGCTTATAATTCACCCCTCCACTTT; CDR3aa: CASSLRQAYNSPLHF
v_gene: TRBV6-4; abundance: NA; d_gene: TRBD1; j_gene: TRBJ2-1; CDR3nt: TGTGCCAGCAGTGACTCCTGGACAGGGGAATACAATGAGCAGTTCTTC; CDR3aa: CASSDSWTGEYNEQFF